Detailed here is one TCR beta chain. The antigen remains undetermined. After removal of 1 base from V and 10 bases from J, the junction contained 6 bases not matched to a gene. The CDR3 is 14 residues long. The V gene's germline CDR1 is LGHDT and CDR2 YNNKEL (reference sequence). The sequenced target, TCR beta, came from blood CD8+ and CD4+ T cells. It was negative isolation that provided the CD8+ and CD4+ T cells, whereas TEMRA cells were enriched by FACS. A quantity of about 0.5 to 1 ug RNA underwent reverse transcription using random hexamers. It was immunoSEQ multiplex PCR that amplified TCR beta CDR3 across 54 Vbeta and 13 Jbeta. TCRdb re-derived calls from the immunoSEQ multiplex PCR reads in MiXCR, one entry per CDR3 protein. The table shows about 70,000 distinct CDR3 sequences, with 95% to 96% occurring only once. This entry comes from a study of CD8 T cells in Susac syndrome. Findings and caveats of the study: An acknowledgment was made by the study that its TCR sequencing and HLA analysis involved relatively few individuals.

The TCR sequence derives from a human donor with multiple sclerosis. The rearrangement joins TRBV3-1 to TRBJ2-1; 8 nucleotides agree with TRBD2. Sequencing was carried out using CD4+ T cells from PBMCs. CDR3 bases: TGTGCCAGCAGCCAAGTTAGCGGGGCAGGGGAGCAGTTCTTC. Translated, it gives CASSQVSGAGEQFF.